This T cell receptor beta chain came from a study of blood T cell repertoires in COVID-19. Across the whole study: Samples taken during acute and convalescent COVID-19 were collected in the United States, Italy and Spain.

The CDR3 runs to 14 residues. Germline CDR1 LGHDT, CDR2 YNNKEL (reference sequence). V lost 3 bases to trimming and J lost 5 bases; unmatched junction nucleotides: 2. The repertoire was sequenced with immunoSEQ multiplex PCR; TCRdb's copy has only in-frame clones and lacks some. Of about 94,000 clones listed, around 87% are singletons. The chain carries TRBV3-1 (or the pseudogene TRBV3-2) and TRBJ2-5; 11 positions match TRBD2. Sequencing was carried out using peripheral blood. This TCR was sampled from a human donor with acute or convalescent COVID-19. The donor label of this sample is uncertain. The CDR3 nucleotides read TGTGCCAGCAGCCAGCTAGCGGGGGGCGAGACCCAGTACTTC. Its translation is CASSQLAGGETQYF.